This T cell receptor (beta chain) comes out of a study of CD8 T cells in ankylosing spondylitis. Study conclusions and caveats: Ankylosing spondylitis blood appeared to be characterized by a TCR beta motif of under ten highly homologous variants. Significant enrichment of disease-linked clones was reportedly seen in matched ankylosing spondylitis synovial fluid.

Each TCR beta library was made by quantitative 5'-RACE that incorporated molecular barcodes. One entry per CDR3 protein results from TCRdb running MiXCR on the 5' RACE reads. The sample includes some 130,000 distinct CDR3 sequences, 7.3% of them seen just once. The CDR3 has 15 amino acids. J was trimmed by 8 bases and V by 0 bases; bases with no gene match: 10. Germline CDR1 SGHRS, CDR2 YFSETQ. A few counts support this clonotype. Antigen: not known. The chain employs TRBV5-1 and TRBJ1-2; TRBD1 agrees at 7 bases. The sample was blood, either unsorted or a sorted T cell fraction (not recorded which). This clonotype was sampled from a female donor with ankylosing spondylitis or in good health (not recorded which). The CDR3 DNA reads as TGCGCCAGCAGCTTGGACGGAGGGGGCGTAAGAGGCTACACCTTC. Encoded protein: CASSLDGGGVRGYTF.